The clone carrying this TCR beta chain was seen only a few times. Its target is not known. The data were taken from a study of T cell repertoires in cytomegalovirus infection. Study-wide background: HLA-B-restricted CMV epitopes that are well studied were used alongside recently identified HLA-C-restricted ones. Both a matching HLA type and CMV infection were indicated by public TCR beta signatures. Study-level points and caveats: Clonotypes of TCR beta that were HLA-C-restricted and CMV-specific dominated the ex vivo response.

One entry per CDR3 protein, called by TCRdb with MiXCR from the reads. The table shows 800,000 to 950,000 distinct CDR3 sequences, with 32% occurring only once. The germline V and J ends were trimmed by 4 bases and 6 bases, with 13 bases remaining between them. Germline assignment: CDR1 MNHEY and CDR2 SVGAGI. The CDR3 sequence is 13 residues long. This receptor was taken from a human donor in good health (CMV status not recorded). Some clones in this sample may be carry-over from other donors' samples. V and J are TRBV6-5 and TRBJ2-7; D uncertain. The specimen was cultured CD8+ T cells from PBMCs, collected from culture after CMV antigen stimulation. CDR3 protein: CASSSRPSSEQYV. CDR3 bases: TGTGCCAGCAGTTCTCGCCCCAGCTCCGAGCAGTACGTC.